Following are 18 T cell receptor beta chains from one sample sequenced in a study of tissue T cells after allogeneic stem cell transplantation. Profiled with immunoSEQ multiplex PCR; TCRdb holds only in-frame clones, not every one. Of roughly 42,000 clones listed, around 90% are singletons. The input for sequencing was blood, taken before transplantation. Source of these receptors: a woman aged 40-69 years who later had graft-versus-host disease after an allogeneic stem cell transplant.

The V and J genes are TRBV4-1 and TRBJ2-6; 8 positions agree with TRBD1. The V and J ends lost 4 bases and 3 bases, in that order; junction bases with no gene match: 8. The CDR3 consists of 17 residues. Germline V gives CDR1 MGHRA, CDR2 YSYEKL. This CDR3 is CASSPLTGAFGANVLTF. CDR3 sequence (DNA): TGCGCCAGCAGCCCGCTGACAGGGGCATTTGGGGCCAACGTCCTGACTTTC.

This chain links TRBV5-1 with TRBJ1-1; 11 bases are shared with TRBD1. Germline V gene data show CDR1 as SGHRS and CDR2 as YFSETQ. V trimming: 4 bases; J trimming: 2 bases; junction bases outside the gene matches: 10. CDR3 size: 17 residues. CDR3 residues: CASSPGTGGFLNTEAFF. CDR3 DNA: TGCGCCAGCAGCCCGGGGACAGGGGGATTTCTAAACACTGAAGCTTTCTTT.

The J gene is TRBJ2-7, the V gene TRBV15; TRBD1 aligns across 7 bases. The V segment lost 3 bases and the J segment 4 bases; nucleotides outside the gene matches: 6. Germline CDR1 LNHNV, CDR2 YYDKDF (reference sequence). The CDR3 runs 14 residues. CDR3 protein: CATSRTGTAYEQYF. The CDR3 coding sequence is TGTGCCACCAGCAGGACCGGGACAGCTTACGAGCAGTACTTC.

This clone was seen only a few times. CDR3 protein: CAWSEVLVTQYF. CDR3 DNA sequence: TGTGCCTGGAGTGAGGTGCTAGTTACGCAGTATTTT. The rearrangement links TRBV30 to TRBJ2-3; D is uncertain. Germline V gene sequence: CDR1 GTSNPN, CDR2 SVGIG (reference sequence). V lost 1 base and J lost 8, with 10 bases in between. CDR3 size: 12 residues.

This chain connects TRBV24-1 to TRBJ2-7, with D maybe TRBD1 (5 bases). Germline loops: CDR1 KGHDR, CDR2 SFDVKD. V was pared by 2 bases and J by 2 bases, with 18 bases between. This CDR3 region has 17 residues. CDR3 protein: CATSDSGHNIYPYEQYF. CDR3 bases: TGTGCCACCAGTGATTCCGGACATAATATTTACCCCTACGAGCAGTACTTC.

V usage is TRBV6-5 and J usage is TRBJ2-7; tentative D call: TRBD1 (6 bases). This CDR3 contains 16 residues. V lost 2 bases and J 4 bases, leaving 18 bases between the germline ends. Per germline, CDR1 MNHEY and CDR2 SVGAGI. For the CDR3, the DNA is TGTGCCAGCAGTTACGGGGCAGGGGATTACCGTTACGAGCAGTACTTC. It codes for CASSYGAGDYRYEQYF.

As DNA, the CDR3 is TGCAGCGTTGAAGACAGGGACTTCACCGGGGAGCTGTTTTTT. As protein: CSVEDRDFTGELFF. The J gene is TRBJ2-2, the V gene TRBV29-1; D is perhaps TRBD2 (6 bases). Between the trimmed V and J ends, which lost 0 bases and 4 bases, there was a span of 9 bases. CDR1 and CDR2 from the germline V gene are SQVTM and ANQGSEA. The CDR3 totals 14 residues.

V usage is TRBV12-3 or TRBV12-4 and J usage is TRBJ2-5; possible D gene TRBD2, 5 bases. With 8 bases removed from V and 3 bases from J, the gap between germline ends came to 13 bases. The CDR3 sequence is 13 residues long. CDR3 sequence (DNA): TGTGCCAGCCGCTTTATCGGGAAAGAGACCCAGTACTTC. Amino acid sequence: CASRFIGKETQYF.

This clone was counted only a few times. The chain is built from TRBV25-1 and TRBJ2-7; the match to TRBD2 covers 13 bases. V lost 2 bases to trimming and J lost 3 bases; unmatched junction nucleotides: 4. CDR3 length: 16 residues. Germline CDR1 MGHDK, CDR2 SYGVNS. For the CDR3, the DNA is TGTGCCAGCAGTGAACCGGGGACTAGCGGGAACTACGAGCAGTACTTC. Encoded protein: CASSEPGTSGNYEQYF.

Note on this clone: The conserved phenylalanine or tryptophan is not found at the CDR3 terminus, so this likely reflects a read error. The DNA is left out, because the CDR3 cannot be placed on it with certainty; the CDR3 is given as TCRdb lists it. Here the CDR3 reads CASSPHSREGRLRL. This chain connects TRBV7-8 to TRBJ2-3; TRBD2 reflects the table's D call only, with no check against the DNA. The CDR3 has 14 amino acids, counting both end residues. Germline V CDR1 and CDR2: SGHVS, FQNEAQ.

Only one count was recorded for this clone. The gene calls are TRBV6-2 or TRBV6-3 and TRBJ1-5; 8 bases map to TRBD1. CDR1 is MNHEY and CDR2 is SVGEGT in the germline V gene. V lost 0 bases to trimming and J lost 5 bases; unmatched junction nucleotides: 3. The CDR3 extends over 15 amino acids. CDR3 amino acids: CASSYSRQGHQPQHF. The CDR3 nucleotides are TGTGCCAGCAGTTACTCCCGACAGGGGCATCAGCCCCAGCATTTT.

CDR3: CAITGGTDTQYF. Written as DNA, the CDR3 is TGTGCCATCACTGGGGGCACAGATACGCAGTATTTT. The V call is TRBV10-3, the J call TRBJ2-3; D gene uncertain. Germline V CDR1 and CDR2: ENHRY, SYGVKD. V lost 7 bases, J lost 1 base, and 6 bases lay in between. The CDR3 is 12 amino acids.

The rearrangement joins TRBV23-1 to TRBJ1-2; no firm D call. TRBV23-1 qualifies as an ORF whose function is uncertain. The ends were cut back, 1 base at V and 4 bases at J, with 19 bases in the middle. The CDR3 is 17 residues long. CDR3: CASSQFVKENFSYGYTF. CDR3 DNA: TGCGCCAGCAGTCAATTCGTGAAGGAAAACTTTTCCTATGGCTACACCTTC.

The genes are TRBV3-1 (or the pseudogene TRBV3-2) and TRBJ2-5; TRBD1 matches at 7 bases. CDR1 is LGHDT, CDR2 YNNKEL, per germline (reference sequence). CDR3 size: 17 residues. J lost 4 bases, V lost 0 bases, and 11 bases had no gene match. The CDR3 spells CASSQEGTATYRETQYF. CDR3 bases: TGTGCCAGCAGCCAAGAAGGGACAGCGACCTACAGAGAGACCCAGTACTTC.

V and J are TRBV7-2 and TRBJ2-7, with 9 bases that match TRBD1. J lost 3 bases, V lost 5 bases, and 5 bases had no gene match. The CDR3 totals 14 residues. Germline CDR1 is SGHTA and CDR2 is FQGNSA. As DNA, the CDR3 is TGTGCCAGCAGCACCACGGGACAGGGCTACGAGCAGTACTTC. Its translation is CASSTTGQGYEQYF.

V gene TRBV27 combines with J gene TRBJ1-6; perhaps TRBD1 as D (5 bases). Trimming took 2 bases from V and 7 from J, leaving 15 bases between them. The CDR3 contains 16 residues. Germline CDR1 reads MNHEY; CDR2 reads SMNVEV (reference sequence). The CDR3 reads CASSLHSGTLNSPLHF. The DNA of the CDR3 is TGTGCCAGCAGTTTACACTCCGGGACGTTGAATTCACCCCTCCACTTT.

About this clone itself: The germline gene is not matched at one end of the junction; a read error may be the cause. The gene calls are TRBV7-7 and TRBJ2-7; 9 bases are shared with TRBD1. The germline CDR1 and CDR2 sequences are SSHAT and FNYEAQ (reference sequence). The CDR3 is 13 amino acids. CDR3 region: CASSTGQGFEQYF. The CDR3 nucleotides read TGTGCTAGCAGCACGGGACAGGGATTCGAGCAGTACTTC. The full variable domain, in which reference TRBV7-7 and TRBJ2-7 provide the parts outside the CDR3, is GAGVSQSPRYKVTKRGQDVTLRCDPISSHATLYWYQQALGQGPEFLTYFNYEAQPDKSGLPSDRFSAERPEGSISTLTIQRTEQRDSAMYRCASSTGQGFEQYFGPGTRLTVT.

This clone was detected only once. The chain uses TRBV6-2 or TRBV6-3 and TRBJ2-7; 9 bases are a match to TRBD2. The CDR3 runs 16 residues. V was pared by 3 bases and J by 3 bases, with 9 bases of the junction left unmatched. Germline CDR1 and CDR2: MNHEY and SVGEGT. CDR3 in amino acids: CASSYPTSGSRYEQYF. The CDR3, as DNA: TGTGCCAGCAGTTATCCCACTAGCGGGTCGCGCTACGAGCAGTACTTC.